This entry features one T cell receptor beta chain sequence. The sample belongs to a study of CD8 T cells in Susac syndrome. cDNA came from about 0.5 to 1 ug RNA primed by random hexamers. TCRdb analysed the immunoSEQ multiplex PCR reads with MiXCR anew, one entry per CDR3 protein. This repertoire shows about 94,000 distinct CDR3 sequences, around 94% found once; its top ten account for about 0.29%. Germline V gene data show CDR1 as GTSNPN and CDR2 as SVGIG (reference sequence). The V gene end was trimmed by 0 bases and the J gene end by 3 bases; junction bases not matched to a gene: 4. The CDR3 runs to 15 residues.

This rearrangement joins TRBV30 to TRBJ2-3; 9 bases are a match to TRBD2. Sequencing was done on a sample of CD4+ T cells from PBMCs. This TCR was recovered from a human donor with Susac syndrome. The CDR3 is CAWSVGLAGTDTQYF. CDR3 bases: TGTGCCTGGAGTGTCGGCCTAGCGGGGACAGATACGCAGTATTTT.